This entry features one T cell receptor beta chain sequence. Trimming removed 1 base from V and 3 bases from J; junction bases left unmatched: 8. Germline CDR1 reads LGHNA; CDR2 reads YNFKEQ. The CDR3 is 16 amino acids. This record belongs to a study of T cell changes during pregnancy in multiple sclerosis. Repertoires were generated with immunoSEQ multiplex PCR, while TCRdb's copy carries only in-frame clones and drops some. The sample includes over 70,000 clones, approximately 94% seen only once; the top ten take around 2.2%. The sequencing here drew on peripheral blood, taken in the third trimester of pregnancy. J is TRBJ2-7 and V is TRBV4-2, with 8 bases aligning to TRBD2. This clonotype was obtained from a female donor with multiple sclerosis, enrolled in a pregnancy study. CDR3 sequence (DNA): TGTGCCAGCAGCCAAGGTGGGACGGGAGGGTACTACGAGCAGTACTTC. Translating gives CASSQGGTGGYYEQYF.